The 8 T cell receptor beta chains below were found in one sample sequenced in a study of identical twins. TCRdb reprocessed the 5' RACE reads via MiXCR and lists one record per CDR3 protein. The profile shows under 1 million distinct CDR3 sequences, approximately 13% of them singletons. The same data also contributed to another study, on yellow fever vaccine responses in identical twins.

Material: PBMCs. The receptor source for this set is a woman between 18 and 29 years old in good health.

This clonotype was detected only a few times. The CDR3 loop is CASVPHTGFSNTGELFF. CDR3 in DNA: TGCGCCAGCGTCCCCCATACAGGGTTTTCGAACACCGGGGAGCTGTTTTTT. The genes are TRBV5-1 and TRBJ2-2; a possible D gene is TRBD1 (6 bases). This CDR3 has 17 amino acids. Trimming pared 7 bases from V and 0 bases from J, leaving 19 bases between. CDR1 is SGHRS and CDR2 is YFSETQ in the germline V gene.

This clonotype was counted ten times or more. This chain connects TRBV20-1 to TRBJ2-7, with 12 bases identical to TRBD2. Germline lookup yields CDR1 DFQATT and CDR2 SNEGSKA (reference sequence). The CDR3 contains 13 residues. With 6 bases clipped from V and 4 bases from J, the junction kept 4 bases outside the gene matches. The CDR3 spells CSAPLAGGYEQYV. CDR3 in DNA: TGCAGTGCACCGCTAGCGGGGGGGTACGAGCAGTACGTC.

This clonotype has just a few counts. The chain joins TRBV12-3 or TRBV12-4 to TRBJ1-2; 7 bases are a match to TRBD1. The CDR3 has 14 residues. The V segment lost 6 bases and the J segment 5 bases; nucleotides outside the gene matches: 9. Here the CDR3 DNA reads TGTGCCAGCAGCCGACAGGGTGGGCTATATGGCTACACCTTC. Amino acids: CASSRQGGLYGYTF.

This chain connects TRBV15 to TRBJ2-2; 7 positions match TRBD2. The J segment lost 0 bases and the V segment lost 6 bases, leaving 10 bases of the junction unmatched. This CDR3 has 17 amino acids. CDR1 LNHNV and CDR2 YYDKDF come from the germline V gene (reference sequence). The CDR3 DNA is TGTGCCACCAGTGTCGCAGAGCGGGAATCGAACACCGGGGAGCTGTTTTTT. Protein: CATSVAERESNTGELFF.

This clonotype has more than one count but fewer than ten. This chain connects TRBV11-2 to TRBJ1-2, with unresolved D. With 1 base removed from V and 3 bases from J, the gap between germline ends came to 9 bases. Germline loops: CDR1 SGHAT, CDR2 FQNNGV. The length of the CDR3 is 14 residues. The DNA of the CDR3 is TGTGCCAGCAGCTTAGCTCAAATTGACTATGGCTACACCTTC. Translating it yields CASSLAQIDYGYTF. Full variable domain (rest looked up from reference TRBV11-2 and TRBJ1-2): EAGVAQSPRYKIIEKRQSVAFWCNPISGHATLYWYQQILGQGPKLLIQFQNNGVVDDSQLPKDRFSAERLKGVDSTLKIQPAKLEDSAVYLCASSLAQIDYGYTFGSGTRLTVV.

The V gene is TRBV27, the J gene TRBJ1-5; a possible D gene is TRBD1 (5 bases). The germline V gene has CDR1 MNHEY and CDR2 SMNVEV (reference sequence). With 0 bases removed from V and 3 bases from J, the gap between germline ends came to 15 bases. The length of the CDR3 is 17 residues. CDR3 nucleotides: TGTGCCAGCAGTTTATCCCCCGGTAGGGACCCCAATCAGCCCCAGCATTTT. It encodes CASSLSPGRDPNQPQHF.

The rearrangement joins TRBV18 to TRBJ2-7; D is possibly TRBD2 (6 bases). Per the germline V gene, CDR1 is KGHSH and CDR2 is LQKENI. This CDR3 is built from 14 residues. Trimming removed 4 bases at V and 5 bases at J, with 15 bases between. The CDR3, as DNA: TGTGCCAGCTCACGCGGGACGGATAACAACGAGCAGTACTTC. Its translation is CASSRGTDNNEQYF.

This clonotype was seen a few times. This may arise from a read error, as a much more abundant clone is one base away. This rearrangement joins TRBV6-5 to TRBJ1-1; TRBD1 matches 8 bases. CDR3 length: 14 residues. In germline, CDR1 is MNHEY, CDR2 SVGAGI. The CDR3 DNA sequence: TGTACCAGCAGTCCACAGGGGGTTGGCACTGAAGCTTTCTTT. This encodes CTSSPQGVGTEAFF.